One and the same sample provided the 32 T cell receptor beta chains below, sequenced in a study of radiotherapy plus CTLA-4 blockade in lung cancer. The table came from immunoSEQ multiplex PCR; TCRdb's copy has only in-frame clones and leaves some out. The sample contains more than 75,000 clones, about four fifths of which appear only once. Specimen: peripheral blood, collected from a patient treated with radiotherapy plus ipilimumab. The source is a human donor with non-small cell lung cancer who had a partial response to radiotherapy plus ipilimumab. Some clones in this sample may be carry-over from other donors' samples.

The V gene is TRBV21-1, the J gene TRBJ2-5; TRBD2 reflects the table's D call only, with no check against the DNA. TRBV21-1 is a recognized pseudogene. CDR3 length: 17 amino acids. CDR3 DNA: TGTGCCAGCAGCATAGACTCGCGGCGGGAGCCCCAAGAGACCCAGTACTTC. The encoded protein is CASSIDSRREPQETQYF.

The chain employs TRBV9 and TRBJ2-1; D might be TRBD2 (6 bases). Trimming stripped 3 bases from V and 2 bases from J, with 15 bases between. Per the germline V gene, CDR1 is SGDLS and CDR2 is YYNGEE. This CDR3 has 16 residues. The CDR3 nucleotides read TGTGCCAGCAGCGCCCATAGCGGTCGGGCCTACAATGAGCAGTTCTTC. Translated, it gives CASSAHSGRAYNEQFF.

The rearrangement uses TRBV2 and TRBJ1-1; D uncertain. Trimming removed 4 bases at V and 5 bases at J, with 8 bases between. Germline CDR1 SNHLY, CDR2 FYNNEI. This CDR3 is 12 amino acids long. CDR3 nucleotide sequence: TGTGCCAGCAGTGGTCCGGGTACTGAAGCTTTCTTT. It encodes CASSGPGTEAFF.

V is TRBV6-6 and J is TRBJ2-3; tentative D call: TRBD1 (5 bases). The CDR3 is made up of 12 amino acids. The V end was cut by 5 bases, the J end by 7 bases, with 10 bases between. In germline, CDR1 is MNHNY, CDR2 SVGAGI (reference sequence). CDR3 coding DNA: TGTGCCAGCAGTACTCCAGGGAATACGCAGTATTTT. Amino acid sequence: CASSTPGNTQYF.

The CDR3 DNA is TGCGCCAGCAGCTCTCGTACTGACAGGAAGCCGAATTCACCCCTCCACTTT. Residues: CASSSRTDRKPNSPLHF. This chain joins TRBV5-1 and TRBJ1-6, with D possibly matching TRBD1 (6 bases). The V end was cut by 3 bases, the J end by 7 bases, with 20 bases between. Germline V gene lookup returns CDR1 SGHRS and CDR2 YFSETQ. CDR3 length: 17 residues.

With regard to this clone: The sample contains more than one DNA sequence encoding this CDR3. This chain joins TRBV29-1 and TRBJ2-3; 9 bases are a match to TRBD1. The V gene end was trimmed by 3 bases and the J gene end by 2 bases; junction bases not matched to a gene: 3. Looked up from germline, CDR1 is SQVTM and CDR2 is ANQGSEA. The length of the CDR3 is 14 residues. CDR3 residues: CSVEGQGYTDTQYF. For the CDR3, the DNA is TGCAGCGTTGAGGGACAGGGATACACAGATACGCAGTATTTT.

J is TRBJ2-3 and V is TRBV9; 7 nucleotides line up with TRBD2. This CDR3 is 13 amino acids long. Germline lookup yields CDR1 SGDLS and CDR2 YYNGEE. The V gene end was trimmed by 3 bases and the J gene end by 4 bases; junction bases not matched to a gene: 2. The CDR3 DNA reads TGTGCCAGCAGCGGGCGGGGGTCAGATACGCAGTATTTT. Its translation is CASSGRGSDTQYF.

This rearrangement joins TRBV28 to TRBJ2-3; D unresolved. This CDR3 has 14 residues. Germline V gives CDR1 MDHEN, CDR2 SYDVKM. V was cut by 4 bases and J by 7 bases, with 15 bases left in between. The CDR3 region is CASSSPRLVNTQYF. The CDR3 DNA follows: TGTGCCAGCAGTTCCCCCCGACTGGTTAATACGCAGTATTTT.

V usage is TRBV19 and J usage is TRBJ2-3, with TRBD2 matching over 11 bases. Germline V gene sequence: CDR1 LNHDA, CDR2 SQIVND (reference sequence). Germline trimming cut 7 bases from V and 2 bases from J; bases unmatched to any gene: 8. This CDR3 has 16 residues. The CDR3 spells CASKSTSGGITDTQYF. The CDR3 DNA sequence: TGTGCCAGTAAATCCACTAGCGGGGGCATCACAGATACGCAGTATTTT. The whole variable domain, filled in from reference TRBV19 and TRBJ2-3, reads DGGITQSPKYLFRKEGQNVTLSCEQNLNHDAMYWYRQDPGQGLRLIYYSQIVNDFQKGDIAEGYSVSREKKESFPLTVTSAQKNPTAFYLCASKSTSGGITDTQYFGPGTRLTVL.

This clone was seen once. This sequence joins TRBV11-3 and TRBJ2-5, with 9 bases fitting TRBD1. This CDR3 is built from 18 residues. V was clipped by 0 bases and J by 6 bases; unmatched bases: 14. The V gene's germline CDR1 is SGHNT and CDR2 YENEEA. The CDR3 coding sequence is TGTGCCAGCAGCTTAGATACTTTAGGACAGGGGTCGGTTAAGACCCAGTACTTC. Protein sequence: CASSLDTLGQGSVKTQYF.

The chain carries TRBV10-2 and TRBJ2-5; TRBD2 might be the D (5 bases). Trimming pared 4 bases from V and 5 bases from J, leaving 11 bases between. This CDR3 has 13 amino acids. Per the germline V gene, CDR1 is WSHSY and CDR2 is SAAADI. The CDR3 bases are TGCGCCAGCAGTGCCCACTCGGGGGAGACCCAGTACTTC. Its protein is CASSAHSGETQYF.

The chain combines TRBV9 with TRBJ1-6, with D maybe TRBD1 (5 bases). Germline CDR1 and CDR2: SGDLS and YYNGEE. The germline V and J ends were trimmed by 4 bases and 4 bases, with 9 bases remaining between them. The CDR3 covers 14 residues. CDR3 sequence: CASSLGQYNSPLHF. The CDR3 DNA reads TGTGCCAGCAGCCTTGGACAATATAATTCACCCCTCCACTTT.

This clone turned up a few times. The rearrangement uses TRBV7-9 and TRBJ2-3, with D perhaps TRBD2 (5 bases). This CDR3 is 15 amino acids long. Germline CDR1 is SEHNR and CDR2 is FQNEAQ (reference sequence). V was trimmed by 3 bases and J by 2 bases, leaving 12 bases between them. In DNA, the CDR3 is TGTGCCAGCAGCTTGGCGGACTTGAACACAGATACGCAGTATTTT. Translating it yields CASSLADLNTDTQYF.

The chain employs TRBV5-1 and TRBJ2-3, with TRBD2 matching 10 bases. V lost 4 bases, J lost 0 bases, and 5 bases stayed unmatched. The germline CDR1 and CDR2 sequences are SGHRS and YFSETQ. CDR3 length equals 16 residues. The CDR3 bases are TGCGCCAGCAGCACCCTAGCGGGGGCTAGCACAGATACGCAGTATTTT. Protein sequence: CASSTLAGASTDTQYF.

CDR3 protein: CASRTGTGASGRNEQYF. CDR3 DNA sequence: TGCGCCAGCAGAACCGGGACAGGGGCTTCGGGAAGGAACGAGCAGTACTTC. The genes are TRBV5-1 and TRBJ2-7; 10 nucleotides agree with TRBD1. V was pared by 5 bases and J by 5 bases, with 16 bases of the junction left unmatched. This CDR3 has 17 amino acids. Germline V gene lookup returns CDR1 SGHRS and CDR2 YFSETQ.

The rearrangement links TRBV30 to TRBJ1-1; the match to TRBD1 covers 8 bases. V trimming: 0 bases; J trimming: 4 bases; junction bases outside the gene matches: 7. Germline lookup yields CDR1 GTSNPN and CDR2 SVGIG (reference sequence). This CDR3 spans 15 amino acids. The CDR3 DNA reads as TGTGCCTGGAGTGTCCCCCCGGACAGGGTCACTGAAGCTTTCTTT. Protein product: CAWSVPPDRVTEAFF.

The rearrangement links TRBV5-1 to TRBJ2-1, with 9 bases matching TRBD1. V shed 10 bases and J 6 bases; nucleotides not matched to a gene: 8. The CDR3 is 13 amino acids. Germline CDR1 and CDR2: SGHRS and YFSETQ. The CDR3: CAGGTGPGNEQFF. DNA of the CDR3: TGCGCCGGAGGGACAGGGCCCGGCAATGAGCAGTTCTTC.

V is TRBV10-3 and J is TRBJ1-2, with a possible D match to TRBD1 (6 bases). The V gene lost 6 bases and the J gene lost 0 bases, with 11 bases spanning the gap. CDR3 length equals 14 residues. The germline V gene has CDR1 ENHRY and CDR2 SYGVKD. The CDR3 nucleotides read TGTGCCATCAGCCGGGACAAACCTAACTATGGCTACACCTTC. Protein product: CAISRDKPNYGYTF.

V usage is TRBV29-1 and J usage is TRBJ2-7; a possible D gene is TRBD1 (5 bases). Trimming took 4 bases from V and 3 from J, leaving 13 bases between them. Germline-derived CDR1 and CDR2 are SQVTM and ANQGSEA. CDR3 length equals 13 residues. The CDR3 loop reads CSVGRREGYEQYF. CDR3 DNA sequence: TGCAGCGTTGGGCGCAGGGAAGGCTACGAGCAGTACTTC.

This chain uses TRBV30 with TRBJ1-2, with TRBD1 identical over 7 bases. V trimming: 3 bases; J trimming: 6 bases; junction bases outside the gene matches: 4. The CDR3 runs to 12 residues. From germline, CDR1 is GTSNPN and CDR2 SVGIG (reference sequence). CDR3 loop: CAWRGTGDGYTF. In DNA, the CDR3 is TGTGCCTGGAGAGGAACAGGGGATGGCTACACCTTC.

V gene TRBV7-9 combines with J gene TRBJ1-1, with 7 bases identical to TRBD1. V dropped 5 bases and J dropped 2; count of bases not matched to a gene: 5. This CDR3 spans 14 amino acids. Germline V gene lookup returns CDR1 SEHNR and CDR2 FQNEAQ (reference sequence). The CDR3 DNA is TGTGCCAGCAGCCTCAGACAGGGAAACACTGAAGCTTTCTTT. Translation gives CASSLRQGNTEAFF.

This chain connects TRBV6-5 to TRBJ1-1; 9 bases are shared with TRBD1. Germline lookup yields CDR1 MNHEY and CDR2 SVGAGI. The ends lost 8 bases at V and 7 bases at J; junction bases unmatched: 5. The CDR3 has 12 residues. The CDR3 nucleotides are TGTGCCAGCCGAACAGGGGGCGGTGAAGCTTTCTTT. Its protein is CASRTGGGEAFF.

The rearrangement links TRBV2 to TRBJ2-7; no reliable D call. CDR1 and CDR2 from the germline V gene are SNHLY and FYNNEI. The V gene lost 8 bases and the J gene lost 4 bases, with 6 bases spanning the gap. The CDR3 contains 10 residues. CDR3 amino acids: CASRLYEQYF. The CDR3 DNA is TGTGCCAGCCGCCTATACGAGCAGTACTTC.

The V and J genes are TRBV12-5 and TRBJ1-5; no firm D call. This CDR3 region has 15 residues. Trimming took off 0 bases at V and 2 bases at J, with 8 bases between the two ends. CDR1 and CDR2 (germline): LGHNT, FRNRAP. The CDR3 sequence is CASGLVQSGNQPQHF. The CDR3 DNA reads TGTGCTAGTGGTTTGGTACAGAGTGGCAATCAGCCCCAGCATTTT.

The rearrangement links TRBV4-1 to TRBJ1-1; D unclear. CDR1 and CDR2 from the germline V gene are MGHRA and YSYEKL. V was cut by 0 bases and J by 8 bases, with 25 bases left in between. The CDR3 is made up of 18 amino acids. CDR3 DNA: TGCGCCAGCAGCCAAGAGGGCTACACCGAACCCAGGACTTCCGAAGCTTTCTTT. Protein: CASSQEGYTEPRTSEAFF.

In its sample, this clone was seen once. This chain uses TRBV19 with TRBJ2-7, with no clear D. Germline assignment: CDR1 LNHDA and CDR2 SQIVND (reference sequence). Trimming took off 1 base at V and 0 bases at J, with 7 bases between the two ends. CDR3 size: 14 residues. CDR3 amino acids: CASSIGHGSYEQYF. The CDR3 region has the DNA TGTGCCAGTAGTATAGGCCACGGCTCCTACGAGCAGTACTTC.

This chain connects TRBV19 to TRBJ2-3, with TRBD1 matching 11 bases. CDR1 is LNHDA and CDR2 is SQIVND in the germline V gene (reference sequence). The CDR3 is made up of 13 amino acids. V dropped 9 bases and J dropped 3; count of bases not matched to a gene: 2. The CDR3 reads CASRDRGTDTQYF. In nucleotides, the CDR3 is TGTGCCAGCAGGGACAGGGGGACAGATACGCAGTATTTT.

This sequence joins TRBV28 and TRBJ2-5; the match to TRBD1 covers 9 bases. The CDR3 loop spans 14 amino acids. In germline, CDR1 is MDHEN, CDR2 SYDVKM. Trimming took 4 bases from V and 3 from J; bases not matched to a gene: 3. The CDR3 DNA reads TGTGCCAGCAGTTCCCGGGACAGGGAAGAGACCCAGTACTTC. This gives the protein CASSSRDREETQYF.

There are a few counts of this clone. This CDR3 is CASSAGGPYQFF. The CDR3 nucleotides read TGTGCCAGCAGCGCCGGGGGTCCATATCAGTTCTTC. The V and J genes are TRBV9 and TRBJ2-1; possibly TRBD2 for D (6 bases). This CDR3 is 12 amino acids long. Between the trimmed V and J ends, which lost 3 bases and 13 bases, there was a span of 14 bases. The germline CDR1 and CDR2 sequences are SGDLS and YYNGEE.

V usage is TRBV2 and J usage is TRBJ1-2, with unresolved D. Trimming took 2 bases from V and 6 from J, leaving 16 bases between them. Germline V gene lookup returns CDR1 SNHLY and CDR2 FYNNEI. This CDR3 spans 15 amino acids. The CDR3 here is CASSEWLGIGNGYTF. The CDR3 DNA reads TGTGCCAGCAGTGAATGGTTAGGGATCGGGAATGGCTACACCTTC.

J is TRBJ2-7 and V is TRBV5-1; 7 bases align to TRBD2. The V gene end was trimmed by 3 bases and the J gene end by 0 bases; junction bases not matched to a gene: 9. The CDR3 contains 16 residues. The germline V gene has CDR1 SGHRS and CDR2 YFSETQ. This CDR3 reads CASSSTPSGSSYEQYF. CDR3 DNA: TGCGCCAGCAGCTCCACACCTAGCGGATCCTCCTACGAGCAGTACTTC.

The chain joins TRBV5-5 to TRBJ2-7, with TRBD1 identical over 10 bases. Trimming at V came to 6 bases and at J to 2 bases, leaving 5 bases not matched to a gene. This CDR3 has 14 amino acids. CDR1 and CDR2 from the germline V gene are SGHKS and YYEKEE (reference sequence). The CDR3 nucleotides are TGTGCCAGCACCGGGACAGGGGTGGCCTACGAGCAGTACTTC. It codes for CASTGTGVAYEQYF.